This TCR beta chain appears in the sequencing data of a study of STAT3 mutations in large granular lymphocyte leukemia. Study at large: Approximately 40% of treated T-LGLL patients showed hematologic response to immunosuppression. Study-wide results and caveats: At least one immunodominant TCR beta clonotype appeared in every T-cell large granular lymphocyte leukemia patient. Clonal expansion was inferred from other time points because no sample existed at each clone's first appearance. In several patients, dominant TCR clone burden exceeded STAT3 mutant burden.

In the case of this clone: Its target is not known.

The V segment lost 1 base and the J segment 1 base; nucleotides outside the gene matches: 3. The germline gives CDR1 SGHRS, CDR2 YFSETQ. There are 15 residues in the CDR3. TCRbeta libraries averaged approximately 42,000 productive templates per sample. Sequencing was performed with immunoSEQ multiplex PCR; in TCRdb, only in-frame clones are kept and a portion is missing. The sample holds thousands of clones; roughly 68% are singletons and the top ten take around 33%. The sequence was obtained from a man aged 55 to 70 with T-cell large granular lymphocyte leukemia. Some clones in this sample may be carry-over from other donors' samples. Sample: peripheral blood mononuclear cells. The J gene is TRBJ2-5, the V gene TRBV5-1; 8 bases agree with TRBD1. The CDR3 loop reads CASSLNTGGQETQYF. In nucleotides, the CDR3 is TGCGCCAGCAGCTTGAACACAGGGGGCCAAGAGACCCAGTACTTC.